The 26 T cell receptor beta chains listed next were all sequenced from one sample in a study of T-cell reconstitution after alpha-beta-depleted transplantation in children. During its preparation, the TCRbeta library received unique molecular identifiers. TCRdb reprocessed the PCR reads via MiXCR and lists one record per CDR3 protein. Seen here are about 590,000 distinct CDR3 sequences, approximately 13% observed once, and the top ten hold around 2%. This specimen was PBMCs, mostly from graft donor cells, taken 360 days after TCRalphabeta/CD19-depleted stem cell transplant. The receptor set was obtained from a male patient between 10 and 17 years old who had a stem cell transplant for acute myeloid leukemia, so the T cells may come from the graft donor.

As regards this clonotype: An end of the junction differs from the germline gene, which may be a read error. CDR3 nucleotides: TGTGCCAGCTCACCGCTCGGGACACCACCCACAGATATGCAGTATTTT. Encoded protein: CASSPLGTPPTDMQYF. The rearrangement uses TRBV18 and TRBJ2-3; the D gene is possibly TRBD1 (6 bases). Germline CDR1 reads KGHSH; CDR2 reads LQKENI. The CDR3 has 16 amino acids.

This clonotype was observed at least ten times. The chain recombines TRBV30 with TRBJ2-5, with D hard to call. The CDR3 consists of 13 residues. V gave up 1 base and J gave up 4 bases, with 10 bases separating them. CDR1 and CDR2 (germline): GTSNPN, SVGIG (reference sequence). Here the CDR3 reads CAWSGKVRETQYF. Here the CDR3 DNA reads TGTGCCTGGAGTGGGAAGGTTAGAGAGACCCAGTACTTC.

This clonotype was found many times. V gene TRBV29-1 combines with J gene TRBJ2-1; the match to TRBD2 covers 7 bases. The CDR3 spans 13 residues. Germline CDR1 is SQVTM and CDR2 is ANQGSEA. Trimming took 7 bases from V and 4 from J; bases not matched to a gene: 7. The chain's CDR3 is CSGDLAAYNEQFF. In nucleotides, the CDR3 is TGCAGCGGAGACCTAGCGGCTTACAATGAGCAGTTCTTC.

The chain employs TRBV5-7 and TRBJ2-4; D is uncertain. TRBV5-7 is an ORF for which the function is uncertain. V lost 3 bases, J lost 0 bases, and 16 bases lay in between. This CDR3 spans 17 amino acids. CDR3 sequence reads: CASSSLWSTRAKNIQYF. CDR3 coding DNA: TGTGCCAGCAGCTCCCTATGGTCCACCCGAGCCAAAAACATTCAGTACTTC.

This sequence joins TRBV7-9 and TRBJ1-6; D not certain. This CDR3 is 16 amino acids long. From germline, CDR1 is SEHNR and CDR2 FQNEAQ (reference sequence). V dropped 0 bases and J dropped 0 bases, with 6 bases sitting between them. In DNA form, the CDR3 reads TGTGCCAGCAGCTTAGCCCGGTCCTCCTATAATTCACCCCTCCACTTT. This translates into CASSLARSSYNSPLHF.

This clonotype was counted ten times or more. The chain is built from TRBV7-2 and TRBJ2-3; 11 bases are shared with TRBD2. J gave up 2 bases and V 5 bases, and 3 bases lay outside the gene matches. Germline V gene lookup returns CDR1 SGHTA and CDR2 FQGNSA. CDR3 size: 15 residues. The CDR3 DNA sequence: TGTGCCAGCAGCCTTAGCGGGAGGGTCACAGATACGCAGTATTTT. This translates into CASSLSGRVTDTQYF.

This clonotype turned up a few times. The genes are TRBV20-1 and TRBJ2-7; weak D call: TRBD1 (5 bases). The CDR3 has 11 residues. Germline values: CDR1 DFQATT, CDR2 SNEGSKA (reference sequence). V was clipped by 5 bases and J by 5 bases, with 10 bases between them. CDR3 nucleotide sequence: TGCAGTGCTGACCGACAGCACGAGCAGTACTTC. This translates into CSADRQHEQYF.

This clonotype was seen only a few times. In nucleotides, the CDR3 is TGCGCCAGCAGTCAACCCGCCCGACTAGAGAACACCGGGGAGCTGTTTTTT. This codes for CASSQPARLENTGELFF. The gene calls are TRBV23-1 and TRBJ2-2, with D maybe TRBD2 (6 bases). TRBV23-1 is assigned to the ORF class and has an uncertain function. Trimming removed 2 bases at V and 1 base at J, with 14 bases between. The CDR3 consists of 17 residues.

This chain joins TRBV3-1 and TRBJ2-7; 9 nucleotides align to TRBD1. V was pared by 3 bases and J by 6 bases, with 3 bases of the junction left unmatched. The CDR3 is 13 amino acids. The germline V gene encodes CDR1 LGHDT and CDR2 YNNKEL (reference sequence). The CDR3, as DNA: TGTGCCAGCAGCCACAGGACAGGGGTCGAGCAGTACTTC. Amino acids: CASSHRTGVEQYF.

The chain recombines TRBV10-3 with TRBJ2-7; D is undetermined. The germline gives CDR1 ENHRY, CDR2 SYGVKD. V lost 10 bases and J 0 bases, leaving 13 bases between the germline ends. The CDR3 contains 13 residues. The CDR3 coding sequence is TGTGCCACCGCAGACACGATCTCCTACGAGCAGTACTTC. This codes for CATADTISYEQYF.

This clonotype was counted a few times. The chain uses TRBV11-2 and TRBJ2-2, with TRBD2 identical over 13 bases. V lost 5 bases and J lost 0; bases outside the gene matches: 6. This CDR3 is 18 amino acids long. The germline V gene encodes CDR1 SGHAT and CDR2 FQNNGV. The DNA of the CDR3 is TGTGCCAGCAGCCCTAGGACTAGCGGGGGAACGAACACCGGGGAGCTGTTTTTT. Translating gives CASSPRTSGGTNTGELFF.

The chain combines TRBV4-2 with TRBJ2-1; D ambiguous. V lost 0 bases and J 6 bases, leaving 18 bases between the germline ends. There are 17 residues in the CDR3. Germline lookup yields CDR1 LGHNA and CDR2 YNFKEQ. The CDR3: CASSQDQGFPAPNEQFF. DNA of the CDR3: TGTGCCAGCAGCCAAGATCAAGGCTTTCCTGCTCCCAATGAGCAGTTCTTC.

This chain connects TRBV11-1 to TRBJ2-7, with D tentatively TRBD2 (6 bases). V lost 7 bases and J 0 bases, leaving 16 bases between the germline ends. The CDR3 spans 15 residues. Germline V CDR1 and CDR2: SGHAT, FQDESV (reference sequence). CDR3 bases: TGTGCCAGCACCTCTATAGCGGCGAGCTCCTACGAGCAGTACTTC. Protein sequence: CASTSIAASSYEQYF.

This clonotype turned up a few times. The chain carries TRBV9 and TRBJ2-1; D call uncertain. V was shortened by 4 bases and J by 8 bases, with 19 bases between the two germline ends. Per the germline V gene, CDR1 is SGDLS and CDR2 is YYNGEE. The CDR3 is 15 residues long. The DNA for the CDR3 is TGTGCCAGCAGCCCACCGGCGGTGCTATCCGATGAGCAGTTCTTC. Translating gives CASSPPAVLSDEQFF.

This clonotype appeared a few times. V usage is TRBV28 and J usage is TRBJ1-2; 7 nucleotides match TRBD1. CDR1 is MDHEN, CDR2 SYDVKM, per germline. This CDR3 contains 14 residues. Losses at the gene ends were 6 bases for V and 0 bases for J; bases not matched to a gene: 4. CDR3 loop: CASSLDRTNYGYTF. The CDR3 coding sequence is TGTGCCAGCAGCCTGGACAGGACTAACTATGGCTACACCTTC.

This clonotype was found a few times. The chain links TRBV28 to TRBJ2-7, with a weak D call TRBD2 (6 bases). The CDR3 runs 15 residues. The germline gives CDR1 MDHEN, CDR2 SYDVKM. V dropped 7 bases and J dropped 6 bases, with 22 bases sitting between them. CDR3 nucleotides: TGTGCCAGCACTTATTCCGCGGGACGCGGAGGCGAGCAGTACTTC. This codes for CASTYSAGRGGEQYF. Full variable domain (outside the CDR3, taken from reference TRBV28 and TRBJ2-7): DVKVTQSSRYLVKRTGEKVFLECVQDMDHENMFWYRQDPGLGLRLIYFSYDVKMKEKGDIPEGYSVSREKKERFSLILESASTNQTSMYLCASTYSAGRGGEQYFGPGTRLTVT.

This clonotype was found many times. The rearrangement links TRBV7-3 to TRBJ2-5; perhaps D is TRBD1 or TRBD2 (5 bases each). The germline V gene encodes CDR1 SGHTA and CDR2 FQGTGA. CDR3 length: 14 amino acids. V was clipped by 5 bases and J by 2 bases, with 12 bases between them. This CDR3 reads CASSRGGFQETQYF. The CDR3 nucleotides are TGTGCCAGCAGCAGGGGCGGGTTTCAAGAGACCCAGTACTTC.

This clonotype was seen ten or more times. This chain links TRBV12-3 or TRBV12-4 with TRBJ1-1; D ambiguous. With 3 bases removed from V and 3 bases from J, the gap between germline ends came to 14 bases. This CDR3 comprises 15 residues. The CDR3 coding sequence is TGTGCCAGCAGTTTGTTAGGGCGGATAGACACTGAAGCTTTCTTT. Protein product: CASSLLGRIDTEAFF.

This clonotype was seen a few times. The rearrangement uses TRBV24-1 and TRBJ2-3; TRBD1 aligns across 8 bases. Looked up from germline, CDR1 is KGHDR and CDR2 is SFDVKD. This CDR3 contains 16 residues. V trimming: 4 bases; J trimming: 2 bases; junction bases outside the gene matches: 7. DNA of the CDR3: TGTGCCACCAGTGACCCCGACAGGGGCGTCACAGATACGCAGTATTTT. Amino acid sequence: CATSDPDRGVTDTQYF.

This clonotype was observed many times. This chain connects TRBV2 to TRBJ2-1; TRBD1 or TRBD2 may be the D gene (5 bases each). CDR1 and CDR2 (germline): SNHLY, FYNNEI. The CDR3 extends over 11 amino acids. V lost 4 bases and J lost 10, with 8 bases in between. In DNA form, the CDR3 reads TGTGCCAGCAGTGGGGGGTACGAGCAGTTCTTC. Translated, it gives CASSGGYEQFF.

This clonotype was counted between two and nine times. The chain is built from TRBV28 and TRBJ2-7; 9 bases are a match to TRBD1. Germline V gene lookup returns CDR1 MDHEN and CDR2 SYDVKM. This CDR3 is built from 14 residues. The ends lost 7 bases at V and 1 base at J; junction bases unmatched: 5. CDR3 in amino acids: CASTRQGGSYEQYF. The CDR3 DNA reads TGTGCCAGCACCCGACAGGGGGGGTCCTACGAGCAGTACTTC. The full variable domain, in which reference TRBV28 and TRBJ2-7 provide the parts outside the CDR3, is DVKVTQSSRYLVKRTGEKVFLECVQDMDHENMFWYRQDPGLGLRLIYFSYDVKMKEKGDIPEGYSVSREKKERFSLILESASTNQTSMYLCASTRQGGSYEQYFGPGTRLTVT.

The chain links TRBV5-1 to TRBJ2-1; 10 bases map to TRBD2. The germline CDR1 and CDR2 sequences are SGHRS and YFSETQ. V lost 6 bases, J lost 7 bases, and 10 bases stayed unmatched. There are 15 residues in the CDR3. CDR3 sequence reads: CASTSSGSPINEQFF. CDR3 nucleotides: TGCGCCAGCACCTCTAGCGGGAGTCCTATTAATGAGCAGTTCTTC. Full variable domain (rest looked up from reference TRBV5-1 and TRBJ2-1): KAGVTQTPRYLIKTRGQQVTLSCSPISGHRSVSWYQQTPGQGLQFLFEYFSETQRNKGNFPGRFSGRQFSNSRSEMNVSTLELGDSALYLCASTSSGSPINEQFFGPGTRLTVL.

This clonotype showed up many times. The gene calls are TRBV14 and TRBJ2-1; TRBD2 aligns across 11 bases. Trimming at V came to 4 bases and at J to 8 bases, leaving 7 bases not matched to a gene. This CDR3 has 15 residues. The germline V gene has CDR1 SGHDN and CDR2 FVKESK. CDR3 nucleotides: TGTGCCAGCAGCCGACCGGGACTAGCGGCGTATGAGCAGTTCTTC. Its translation: CASSRPGLAAYEQFF.

This clonotype was seen only a few times. CDR3 sequence: CSASGLAGAHGETQYF. As DNA, the CDR3 is TGCAGTGCTAGTGGACTAGCGGGAGCACATGGAGAGACCCAGTACTTC. The V call is TRBV20-1, the J call TRBJ2-5; 13 nucleotides align to TRBD2. Unmatched junction bases numbered 8, after V lost 3 bases and J lost 4 bases. Germline V CDR1 and CDR2: DFQATT, SNEGSKA (reference sequence). This CDR3 comprises 16 residues.

V is TRBV4-2 and J is TRBJ2-7, with 9 bases lining up with TRBD2. Trimming took 0 bases from V and 2 from J; bases not matched to a gene: 5. This CDR3 contains 16 residues. The germline V gene encodes CDR1 LGHNA and CDR2 YNFKEQ. The CDR3 spells CASSQDRGGGAYEQYF. CDR3 nucleotide sequence: TGTGCCAGCAGCCAAGATCGAGGCGGGGGGGCCTACGAGCAGTACTTC.

A few counts support this clonotype. The genes are TRBV6-2 or TRBV6-3 and TRBJ2-2, with D uncertain. This CDR3 has 14 residues. Trimming left V 8 bases short and J 0 bases short, with 10 bases between. From germline, CDR1 is MNHEY and CDR2 SVGEGT. In nucleotides, the CDR3 is TGTGCCAGCCAACCGGTCCCGAACACCGGGGAGCTGTTTTTT. It is translated as CASQPVPNTGELFF.